Listed below are T cell receptor beta chains from one sample, sequenced in a study of beta chain features in type 1 diabetes. The assay was immunoSEQ multiplex PCR, and TCRdb's table has in-frame clones only and misses some. This sample has about 410,000 clones; roughly 13% occur once, and the top ten carry roughly 0.036%. What was sequenced was naive CD4+ T cells from blood. The receptors were sampled from a man aged 25 to 45 in good health. Each CDR3 is given with its conserved first and last residue. D genes are given only for firm matches. Expanded clones get a size class; other rows say once, few or many, or leave the size out.

cdr3_nt,cdr3_aa,j_call,cdr3_length,clone_size,d_call,v_call
TGTGCCAGCAGTGGGTTTGAGACCCAGTACTTC,CASSGFETQYF,TRBJ2-5,11,-,-,TRBV2
TGTGCCAGCAGCGTAAGCGGGACAGCGCTGAATGAGCAGTTCTTC,CASSVSGTALNEQFF,TRBJ2-1,15,few,-,TRBV9
TGTGCCAGCAGCTTAGAGCGGGGAGTTCAAGAGACCCAGTACTTC,CASSLERGVQETQYF,TRBJ2-5,15,-,TRBD2,TRBV7-2
TGTGCCGGCGGGGCAGGGGGCGGATATACGCAGTATTTT,CAGGAGGGYTQYF,TRBJ2-3,13,few,TRBD1,TRBV2
TGCGCCAGCAGCCAAATGGCGGGAGTCGCAGATACGCAGTATTTT,CASSQMAGVADTQYF,TRBJ2-3,15,few,TRBD2,TRBV4-3
TGTGCCAGCAGCGTAACAGGTCGCGGCTCTGGGGCCAACGTCCTGACTTTC,CASSVTGRGSGANVLTF,TRBJ2-6,17,few,-,TRBV9
TGTGCCAGCAGCTTAAGGACAGGGATCGCCACCGGGGAGCTGTTTTTT,CASSLRTGIATGELFF,TRBJ2-2,16,-,TRBD1,TRBV14
TGCGCCAGCAGCAGGGACAGGGTCCGGAGCACTGAAGCTTTCTTT,CASSRDRVRSTEAFF,TRBJ1-1,15,-,TRBD1,TRBV5-1
TGTGCCAGCAGCCATCTCCGGGGCGTAGATACGCAGTATTTT,CASSHLRGVDTQYF,TRBJ2-3,14,few,-,TRBV7-2
TGTGCCAGCAGCCCTCGCCTCAGGGTCGGCGAGCAGTACTTC,CASSPRLRVGEQYF,TRBJ2-7,14,-,-,TRBV9
TGTGCCAGCAGTAAGGGACAGGGATACGAGCAGTACTTC,CASSKGQGYEQYF,TRBJ2-7,13,-,TRBD1,TRBV6-5
TGCGCCAGCAGTCATCCCGAGGGGGGCCCCTATGGCTACACCTTC,CASSHPEGGPYGYTF,TRBJ1-2,15,-,-,TRBV23-1
TGTGCCAGCAGCGAGGCCCAGAACAATGAGCAGTTCTTC,CASSEAQNNEQFF,TRBJ2-1,13,few,-,TRBV9
TGCGCCAGCAGCTTGGAAGGGGAATCCTACAATGAGCAGTTCTTC,CASSLEGESYNEQFF,TRBJ2-1,15,-,-,TRBV5-1
TGTGCCAGCAGCCGGGACAGGGGACCTGCGATAGAGACCCAGTACTTC,CASSRDRGPAIETQYF,TRBJ2-5,16,-,TRBD1,TRBV14
TGTGCCATAGCGGGACTCTCCTACAATGAGCAGTTCTTC,CAIAGLSYNEQFF,TRBJ2-1,13,few,TRBD2,TRBV10-3
TGCGCCAGCAGCTCGACCGGGGCGGACCACACCGGGGAGCTGTTTTTT,CASSSTGADHTGELFF,TRBJ2-2,16,-,-,TRBV5-1
TGTGCCAGCAAGAGACTATCCGCGAACACCGGGGAGCTGTTTTTT,CASKRLSANTGELFF,TRBJ2-2,15,-,-,TRBV2
TGTGCCATTTCCGGGACTAGCAAAGAGCAGTTCTTC,CAISGTSKEQFF,TRBJ2-1,12,few,TRBD2,TRBV10-3
TGTGCCAGCAGCTTAGCGGGTTATAATTCACCCCTCCACTTT,CASSLAGYNSPLHF,TRBJ1-6,14,few,-,TRBV7-9
TGTGCCAGCAGCTTAGATCGAAATAGCGGGAGAAACATTCAGTACTTC,CASSLDRNSGRNIQYF,TRBJ2-4,16,-,TRBD2,TRBV11-2
TGTGCCAGCAGTGGACAGGGCGGCTCGCTCCAGTACTTC,CASSGQGGSLQYF,TRBJ2-5,13,-,TRBD1,TRBV2
TGTGCCAGCAGCTTAGGAGGTGGTGACTTAGGGAATGAGCAGTTCTTC,CASSLGGGDLGNEQFF,TRBJ2-1,16,few,-,TRBV7-9
TGCGCCAGCAGCCACCCTTCAGGGGGGGCAAATCGACAAGAGACCCAGTACTTC,CASSHPSGGANRQETQYF,TRBJ2-5,18,-,-,TRBV4-1
TGTGCCAGCAGCTCCACGGGACTAGCGGGAGGGGCCCAGTACTTC,CASSSTGLAGGAQYF,TRBJ2-5,15,-,TRBD2,TRBV7-2
TGCGCCAGCAGCACGCGGGACCGGGACAGAGGAGCTTTCTTT,CASSTRDRDRGAFF,TRBJ1-1,14,few,TRBD1,TRBV5-1
TGTGCCAGCAAGCAAGCACGGACCCAGTACTTC,CASKQARTQYF,TRBJ2-5,11,-,-,TRBV11-2
TGTGCCAGCTCCCGAGACAGGGATGGCTACACCTTC,CASSRDRDGYTF,TRBJ1-2,12,few,TRBD1,TRBV18
TGTGCCAGCAGCCCCTGGACTAGCGGGAGCTACGAGCAGTACTTC,CASSPWTSGSYEQYF,TRBJ2-7,15,-,TRBD2,TRBV5-4
TGTGCCAGCAGCCCCCGGGACATGGACACAGATACGCAGTATTTT,CASSPRDMDTDTQYF,TRBJ2-3,15,-,-,TRBV13
TGCGCCAGCAGCATAGACAGGGGAAGGTTCAACGAGCAGTACTTC,CASSIDRGRFNEQYF,TRBJ2-7,15,-,TRBD1,TRBV5-1
TGTGCCAGCAGCGTAGGGGACAGGGGACCCTACGAGCAGTACTTC,CASSVGDRGPYEQYF,TRBJ2-7,15,few,TRBD1,TRBV9
TGTGCCAGCAGCTCCCACTCTTCGGGGAAAAACACAGATACGCAGTATTTT,CASSSHSSGKNTDTQYF,TRBJ2-3,17,-,-,TRBV7-9
TGTGCCAGCAGCACTGCCGGGGAGCGGGAGATATCGGATACGCAGTATTTT,CASSTAGEREISDTQYF,TRBJ2-3,17,few,TRBD2,TRBV7-9
TGTGCCAGCATAGCTAGCGGGAGGGCCAATGAGCAGTTCTTC,CASIASGRANEQFF,TRBJ2-1,14,few,TRBD2,TRBV27